The 8 T cell receptor beta chains reported below all come from one sample, sequenced in a study of T cell responses to AZD1222 COVID-19 vaccine. The protocol was immunoSEQ multiplex PCR, while the TCRdb copy is restricted to in-frame clones and leaves out a portion. Of 90,000 to 95,000 clones listed, approximately 90% were seen once; the top ten hold about 12%. Sequenced here: peripheral blood, sampled 28 days after the second AZD1222 dose. Receptors were obtained from an adult who received the AZD1222 COVID-19 vaccine.

The chain combines TRBV20-1 with TRBJ2-3; no firm D call. Germline CDR1 is DFQATT and CDR2 is SNEGSKA (reference sequence). The ends were cut back, 3 bases at V and 6 bases at J, with 7 bases in the middle. The CDR3 is made up of 11 amino acids. The CDR3 loop reads CSASYLDTQYF. The CDR3 nucleotides read TGCAGTGCTAGTTATTTGGATACGCAGTATTTT.

This rearrangement joins TRBV4-2 to TRBJ1-5; TRBD1 might be the D (5 bases). CDR3 length equals 16 residues. Per germline, CDR1 LGHNA and CDR2 YNFKEQ. V was clipped by 0 bases and J by 3 bases, with 12 bases between them. The CDR3, as DNA: TGTGCCAGCAGCCAAGATGGGGGTACGAACAATCAGCCCCAGCATTTT. It encodes CASSQDGGTNNQPQHF.

V is TRBV4-2 and J is TRBJ1-1; D unclear. V was shortened by 0 bases and J by 1 base, with 9 bases between the two germline ends. Germline values: CDR1 LGHNA, CDR2 YNFKEQ. The CDR3 is 15 amino acids. CDR3 loop: CASSQDSFRNTEAFF. The DNA of the CDR3 is TGTGCCAGCAGCCAAGATAGCTTCAGGAACACTGAAGCTTTCTTT.

The chain uses TRBV5-1 and TRBJ2-3, with D possibly being TRBD1 or TRBD2 (5 bases each). The CDR3 is 13 residues long. CDR1 and CDR2 from the germline V gene are SGHRS and YFSETQ. Trimming shortened V by 6 bases and J by 1 base, and 9 bases separated the two germline ends. CDR3 loop: CASMRGGTDTQYF. As DNA, the CDR3 is TGCGCCAGCATGAGGGGTGGCACAGATACGCAGTATTTT.

This clone was seen only once. The rearrangement joins TRBV5-1 to TRBJ2-7; D is ambiguous. Trimming cost V 0 bases and J 3 bases, with 13 bases left between them. The germline V gene has CDR1 SGHRS and CDR2 YFSETQ. This CDR3 spans 15 amino acids. DNA for the CDR3: TGCGCCAGCAGCTTGGGGCCCATTCCCAACTACGAGCAGTACTTC. It yields the protein CASSLGPIPNYEQYF.

The J gene is TRBJ2-3, the V gene TRBV7-8; 13 positions agree with TRBD2. CDR1 and CDR2 from the germline V gene are SGHVS and FQNEAQ. The CDR3 is 16 amino acids. The V gene end was trimmed by 4 bases and the J gene end by 2 bases; junction bases not matched to a gene: 3. The CDR3, as DNA: TGTGCCAGCAGCTCCGGGACTAGCGGGACCACAGATACGCAGTATTTT. Protein product: CASSSGTSGTTDTQYF.

The chain couples TRBV7-2 to TRBJ1-1; no clear D gene. There are 14 residues in the CDR3. Germline-derived CDR1 and CDR2 are SGHTA and FQGNSA. V dropped 3 bases and J dropped 4 bases, with 12 bases sitting between them. CDR3 in DNA: TGTGCCAGCAGCTTTACAGACGTCCCCACTGAAGCTTTCTTT. Protein product: CASSFTDVPTEAFF. Looking up the rest from reference TRBV7-2 and TRBJ1-1 gives the full variable domain: GAGVSQSPSNKVTEKGKDVELRCDPISGHTALYWYRQSLGQGLEFLIYFQGNSAPDKSGLPSDRFSAERTGGSVSTLTIQRTQQEDSAVYLCASSFTDVPTEAFFGQGTRLTVV.

The chain combines TRBV5-6 with TRBJ1-2; 8 bases fit TRBD1. This CDR3 is 15 amino acids long. CDR1 is SGHDT and CDR2 is YYEEEE in the germline V gene. With 3 bases clipped from V and 8 bases from J, the junction kept 12 bases outside the gene matches. CDR3 sequence (DNA): TGTGCCAGCAGCTCAAGACAGGGGAGTTGGTGGGGCTACACCTTC. This codes for CASSSRQGSWWGYTF.